Listed here are 32 T cell receptor beta chains from one sample, sequenced in a study of T-cell memory formation after mild COVID-19. TCRdb analysed the 5' RACE reads with MiXCR anew, one entry per CDR3 protein. This sample carries fewer than 500,000 distinct CDR3 sequences, more than 20% of them seen once, and the ten largest clones take around 12%. The source material was PBMCs or a T cell subset sorted from them (not recorded which). These receptors originate from an adult woman who had mild COVID-19 (a few samples of this study predate the infection). Cell type and time point are not known.

The rearrangement uses TRBV5-1 and TRBJ2-7, with D uncertain. Germline CDR1 and CDR2: SGHRS and YFSETQ. This CDR3 region has 15 residues. Between the trimmed V and J ends, which lost 0 bases and 3 bases, there was a span of 13 bases. CDR3 sequence (DNA): TGCGCCAGCAGCTTGGGAGCCCCGTCCGTCTACGAGCAGTACTTC. Translating gives CASSLGAPSVYEQYF.

This chain joins TRBV12-3 or TRBV12-4 and TRBJ2-3; tentative D call: TRBD2 (7 bases). V was pared by 5 bases and J by 4 bases, with 19 bases between. The CDR3 contains 16 residues. The CDR3 sequence: CASSPLTGGGSDTQYF. In DNA, the CDR3 is TGTGCCAGCAGTCCATTAACGGGGGGCGGCTCAGATACGCAGTATTTT.

A few counts support this clonotype. The chain combines TRBV7-9 with TRBJ2-3; D gene uncertain. Trimming removed 3 bases at V and 2 bases at J, with 24 bases between. The CDR3 is 19 amino acids. Per the germline V gene, CDR1 is SEHNR and CDR2 is FQNEAQ (reference sequence). The CDR3 reads CASSFGSFRTGINTDTQYF. The CDR3 region has the DNA TGTGCCAGCAGCTTCGGCTCATTCCGAACTGGGATAAACACAGATACGCAGTATTTT.

This clonotype was detected only a few times. The CDR3 sequence is CASSLSGGSGAYEQYF. CDR3 DNA: TGTGCCAGCAGCCTAAGTGGGGGTAGCGGGGCCTACGAGCAGTACTTC. V is TRBV7-6 and J is TRBJ2-7, with 8 bases fitting TRBD2. The germline V gene has CDR1 SGHVS and CDR2 FNYEAQ. Losses at the gene ends were 5 bases for V and 2 bases for J; bases not matched to a gene: 11. The CDR3 runs to 16 residues. The whole variable domain, filled in from reference TRBV7-6 and TRBJ2-7, reads GAGVSQSPRYKVTKRGQDVALRCDPISGHVSLYWYRQALGQGPEFLTYFNYEAQQDKSGLPNDRFSAERPEGSISTLTIQRTEQRDSAMYRCASSLSGGSGAYEQYFGPGTRLTVT.

The genes are TRBV4-1 and TRBJ1-2; D is possibly TRBD1 (5 bases). The germline V gene encodes CDR1 MGHRA and CDR2 YSYEKL. The CDR3 is made up of 12 amino acids. V was trimmed by 1 base and J by 8 bases, leaving 8 bases between them. The CDR3 is CASSQGQFGYTF. The CDR3 coding sequence is TGCGCCAGCAGCCAAGGACAGTTCGGCTACACCTTC.

This clonotype was seen more than once but under ten times. The genes are TRBV7-3 and TRBJ2-7, with D perhaps TRBD1 or TRBD2 (6 bases each). The length of the CDR3 is 12 residues. Per the germline V gene, CDR1 is SGHTA and CDR2 is FQGTGA. V was clipped by 2 bases and J by 10 bases, with 12 bases between them. DNA of the CDR3: TGTGCCAGCAGCTTATCGGAGGGGGAACAGTACTTC. Translation gives CASSLSEGEQYF.

This clonotype has just a few counts. V usage is TRBV29-1 and J usage is TRBJ2-1, with TRBD1 identical over 8 bases. Germline loops: CDR1 SQVTM, CDR2 ANQGSEA. The junction had 9 bases not matched to a gene; V was cut back by 6 bases and J by 8 bases. The CDR3 contains 13 residues. Here the CDR3 reads CSVLDRGTYEQFF. The CDR3 DNA sequence: TGCAGCGTCCTCGACAGGGGTACCTATGAGCAGTTCTTC.

The chain joins TRBV27 to TRBJ1-2; 10 bases match TRBD1. This CDR3 comprises 16 residues. With V trimmed by 6 bases and J by 6 bases, 13 bases remained unmatched. Germline assignment: CDR1 MNHEY and CDR2 SMNVEV (reference sequence). Here the CDR3 reads CASRTAPGQGIHGYTF. In DNA form, the CDR3 reads TGTGCCAGCAGAACCGCCCCGGGACAGGGGATTCATGGCTACACCTTC.

This rearrangement joins TRBV12-3 or TRBV12-4 to TRBJ2-5; D gene uncertain. CDR3 length: 12 amino acids. V lost 5 bases and J 5 bases, leaving 9 bases between the germline ends. CDR3 protein: CASSTGSETQYF. The CDR3 nucleotides read TGTGCCAGCAGTACCGGCAGCGAGACCCAGTACTTC.

The chain carries TRBV4-1 and TRBJ1-5; the D gene is possibly TRBD1 (5 bases). This CDR3 comprises 15 residues. Germline assignment: CDR1 MGHRA and CDR2 YSYEKL. V lost 4 bases and J lost 5, with 15 bases in between. CDR3 amino acids: CASSPAGGDYQPQHF. The CDR3, as DNA: TGCGCCAGCAGCCCAGCCGGGGGAGACTATCAGCCCCAGCATTTT.

This clonotype was observed a few times. The V and J genes are TRBV11-2 and TRBJ2-1; D may be TRBD1 (5 bases). The CDR3 has 15 amino acids. Deletions cut 5 bases from V and 6 bases from J, with 17 bases between. Germline V gene lookup returns CDR1 SGHAT and CDR2 FQNNGV. CDR3 nucleotides: TGTGCCAGCAGCCCTAACGTCGTTAGGGGCAATGAGCAGTTCTTC. Encoded protein: CASSPNVVRGNEQFF.

V and J are TRBV7-6 and TRBJ1-1; 8 nucleotides align to TRBD1. The CDR3 has 17 residues. Germline V gene lookup returns CDR1 SGHVS and CDR2 FNYEAQ. With V trimmed by 4 bases and J by 8 bases, 18 bases remained unmatched. CDR3 bases: TGTGCCAGCAGCTCTCCGGGACAGGCGGTTCCAGTGATGGAAGCTTTCTTT. Its translation: CASSSPGQAVPVMEAFF. The variable domain in full, with the rest retrieved from reference TRBV7-6 and TRBJ1-1, is GAGVSQSPRYKVTKRGQDVALRCDPISGHVSLYWYRQALGQGPEFLTYFNYEAQQDKSGLPNDRFSAERPEGSISTLTIQRTEQRDSAMYRCASSSPGQAVPVMEAFFGQGTRLTVV.

This clonotype has just a few counts. This chain joins TRBV5-1 and TRBJ2-5, with TRBD1 identical over 7 bases. Germline V gives CDR1 SGHRS, CDR2 YFSETQ. V shed 0 bases, J shed 4 bases, and the junction held 6 bases outside the gene matches. The CDR3 runs to 15 residues. The CDR3 sequence: CASSLEGRDRETQYF. The CDR3 DNA follows: TGCGCCAGCAGCTTGGAGGGCAGGGACAGAGAGACCCAGTACTTC.

The V gene is TRBV27, the J gene TRBJ1-4; D not resolved. Trimming removed 5 bases from V and 7 bases from J, with 17 bases in between. This CDR3 spans 15 amino acids. CDR1 and CDR2 from the germline V gene are MNHEY and SMNVEV (reference sequence). In DNA, the CDR3 is TGTGCCAGCAGTCCTTACACGGCCCGGACTGAAAAACTGTTTTTT. Protein: CASSPYTARTEKLFF.

This clonotype was seen a few times. The J gene is TRBJ2-3, the V gene TRBV9; 9 nucleotides align to TRBD1. V shed 3 bases, J shed 4 bases, and the junction held 6 bases outside the gene matches. CDR3 length: 15 amino acids. The V gene's germline CDR1 is SGDLS and CDR2 YYNGEE. In DNA, the CDR3 is TGTGCCAGCAGCGCAGGGACAGGGACCCCAGATACGCAGTATTTT. Amino acid sequence: CASSAGTGTPDTQYF.

This clonotype was counted a few times. This chain links TRBV24-1 with TRBJ1-5, with D tentatively TRBD1 (5 bases). The ends were cut back, 9 bases at V and 3 bases at J, with 17 bases in the middle. Germline CDR1 reads KGHDR; CDR2 reads SFDVKD. The CDR3 totals 15 residues. DNA of the CDR3: TGTGCCACCGGCCCGGGGGGGTTTAACAATCAGCCCCAGCATTTT. It translates to CATGPGGFNNQPQHF.

CDR3: CASRLHSGTEDYEQYF. The CDR3 nucleotides read TGTGCCAGCCGCCTTCATTCCGGGACGGAGGACTACGAGCAGTACTTC. This chain joins TRBV21-1 and TRBJ2-7; TRBD1, as called in the table, went unchecked against the DNA. TRBV21-1 is termed a pseudogene. CDR3 size: 16 residues.

In this sample, this clonotype turned up many times. As DNA, the CDR3 is TGTGCCAGCAGCTTTGGGACAGCGGAGCAGTACTTC. Protein sequence: CASSFGTAEQYF. The chain is built from TRBV7-2 and TRBJ2-7; TRBD1 matches 7 bases. This CDR3 is built from 12 residues. With V trimmed by 3 bases and J by 7 bases, 3 bases remained unmatched. From germline, CDR1 is SGHTA and CDR2 FQGNSA. The full variable domain, completed using reference TRBV7-2 and TRBJ2-7, is GAGVSQSPSNKVTEKGKDVELRCDPISGHTALYWYRQSLGQGLEFLIYFQGNSAPDKSGLPSDRFSAERTGGSVSTLTIQRTQQEDSAVYLCASSFGTAEQYFGPGTRLTVT.

The CDR3 nucleotides read TGTGCCAGCAGCCAAGAAACTCCCGGGGTTACAGGAGCTTTCTTT. It is translated as CASSQETPGVTGAFF. The chain uses TRBV3-1 and TRBJ1-1; D might be TRBD1 (5 bases). This CDR3 spans 15 amino acids. The germline gives CDR1 LGHDT, CDR2 YNNKEL (reference sequence). The V end was cut by 0 bases, the J end by 10 bases, with 18 bases between.

This clonotype was seen a few times. The chain employs TRBV12-3 or TRBV12-4 and TRBJ1-6; unclear D gene. V dropped 0 bases and J dropped 11 bases, with 5 bases sitting between them. The CDR3 consists of 12 residues. The CDR3 loop reads CASSLARAPLHF. The DNA for the CDR3 is TGTGCCAGCAGTTTAGCGCGGGCACCCCTCCACTTT.

This clonotype showed up just a few times. The rearrangement links TRBV5-1 to TRBJ2-3, with TRBD2 as a possible D gene (6 bases). V lost 6 bases and J lost 5, with 22 bases in between. Germline values: CDR1 SGHRS, CDR2 YFSETQ. The CDR3 has 16 residues. The CDR3 region is CASTFVYSGQGDTQYF. The CDR3 nucleotides read TGCGCCAGCACCTTTGTGTACAGCGGGCAGGGAGATACGCAGTATTTT. Looking up the rest from reference TRBV5-1 and TRBJ2-3 gives the full variable domain: KAGVTQTPRYLIKTRGQQVTLSCSPISGHRSVSWYQQTPGQGLQFLFEYFSETQRNKGNFPGRFSGRQFSNSRSEMNVSTLELGDSALYLCASTFVYSGQGDTQYFGPGTRLTVL.

V usage is TRBV5-6 and J usage is TRBJ2-3; no clear D. Germline assignment: CDR1 SGHDT and CDR2 YYEEEE. The V end was cut by 6 bases, the J end by 4 bases, with 15 bases between. This CDR3 is 14 amino acids long. This CDR3 is CASKGLRLPDTQYF. The DNA for the CDR3 is TGTGCCAGCAAGGGCCTCAGGCTCCCAGATACGCAGTATTTT.

The chain combines TRBV4-1 with TRBJ2-7, with 10 bases aligning to TRBD2. The CDR3 runs 19 residues. Germline V CDR1 and CDR2: MGHRA, YSYEKL. The V and J ends lost 1 base and 4 bases, in that order; junction bases with no gene match: 16. The CDR3: CASSQVLLVAGGLKYEQYF. CDR3 DNA: TGCGCCAGCAGCCAAGTTCTTTTGGTAGCGGGAGGTTTAAAATACGAGCAGTACTTC.

This clonotype was seen ten or more times. The J gene is TRBJ2-1, the V gene TRBV6-5; 11 nucleotides align to TRBD2. V was clipped by 0 bases and J by 6 bases; unmatched bases: 4. This CDR3 has 16 residues. Looked up from germline, CDR1 is MNHEY and CDR2 is SVGAGI. CDR3 nucleotides: TGTGCCAGCAGTTACTCCGGGCTAGCGGGAGGCAATGAGCAGTTCTTC. This translates into CASSYSGLAGGNEQFF.

The J gene is TRBJ2-1, the V gene TRBV12-3 or TRBV12-4, with 7 bases lining up with TRBD2. V trimming: 1 base; J trimming: 9 bases; junction bases outside the gene matches: 6. CDR3 length equals 14 residues. CDR3 region: CASSLGGSTVEQFF. In nucleotides, the CDR3 is TGTGCCAGCAGTTTAGGCGGGAGTACTGTTGAGCAGTTCTTC.

This clonotype has just one count. J is TRBJ2-7 and V is TRBV15; D is possibly TRBD2 (5 bases). The CDR3 is 13 residues long. CDR1 is LNHNV and CDR2 is YYDKDF in the germline V gene (reference sequence). The V end lost 1 base, the J end lost 5 bases, and 9 bases lay between the germline ends. CDR3 bases: TGTGCCACCAGCAGAGGGACTTTCAACGAGCAGTACTTC. This codes for CATSRGTFNEQYF.

The J gene is TRBJ2-7, the V gene TRBV5-1; 9 nucleotides line up with TRBD1. Germline assignment: CDR1 SGHRS and CDR2 YFSETQ. J was trimmed by 3 bases and V by 3 bases; bases with no gene match: 10. This CDR3 spans 16 amino acids. CDR3 DNA: TGCGCCAGCAGCTCTACAACCGGGACAGGGATCTACGAGCAGTACTTC. Translation: CASSSTTGTGIYEQYF.

This clonotype came up a few times. The genes are TRBV27 and TRBJ1-1; 11 bases map to TRBD1. Unmatched junction bases numbered 10, after V lost 6 bases and J lost 1 base. The CDR3 consists of 17 residues. Looked up from germline, CDR1 is MNHEY and CDR2 is SMNVEV (reference sequence). The CDR3 DNA reads as TGTGCCAGCAGATCACGTCGGACAGGGGGCCCGAACACTGAAGCTTTCTTT. It specifies CASRSRRTGGPNTEAFF.

The chain has TRBV5-6 and TRBJ2-7, with TRBD2 matching over 8 bases. The germline V gene has CDR1 SGHDT and CDR2 YYEEEE. This CDR3 comprises 14 residues. Trimming took 0 bases from V and 4 from J; bases not matched to a gene: 3. CDR3 DNA: TGTGCCAGCAGCTTGGGAGCTAGCGGGTACGAGCAGTACTTC. Encoded protein: CASSLGASGYEQYF.

The table lists this clonotype with a few counts. The chain uses TRBV12-3 or TRBV12-4 and TRBJ1-2; D is unclear. CDR3 length: 16 residues. The V end lost 3 bases, the J end lost 0 bases, and 14 bases lay between the germline ends. The chain's CDR3 is CASSFEAAGANYGYTF. For the CDR3, the DNA is TGTGCCAGCAGTTTTGAGGCGGCAGGCGCTAACTATGGCTACACCTTC.

This clonotype was picked up many times. The V gene is TRBV15, the J gene TRBJ2-5, with 8 bases matching TRBD1. The CDR3 extends over 14 amino acids. CDR1 and CDR2 from the germline V gene are LNHNV and YYDKDF (reference sequence). Losses at the gene ends were 0 bases for V and 5 bases for J; bases not matched to a gene: 2. The CDR3 bases are TGTGCCACCAGCAGAGACAGGGGGCAGGAGACCCAGTACTTC. Its translation is CATSRDRGQETQYF.

This clonotype was detected only a few times. The rearrangement joins TRBV12-3 or TRBV12-4 to TRBJ2-1; D is ambiguous. The CDR3 is 12 amino acids. V lost 7 bases to trimming and J lost 8 bases, with 12 bases between them. CDR3: CASTLGPYEQFF. CDR3 bases: TGTGCCAGCACCTTAGGGCCATATGAGCAGTTCTTC.